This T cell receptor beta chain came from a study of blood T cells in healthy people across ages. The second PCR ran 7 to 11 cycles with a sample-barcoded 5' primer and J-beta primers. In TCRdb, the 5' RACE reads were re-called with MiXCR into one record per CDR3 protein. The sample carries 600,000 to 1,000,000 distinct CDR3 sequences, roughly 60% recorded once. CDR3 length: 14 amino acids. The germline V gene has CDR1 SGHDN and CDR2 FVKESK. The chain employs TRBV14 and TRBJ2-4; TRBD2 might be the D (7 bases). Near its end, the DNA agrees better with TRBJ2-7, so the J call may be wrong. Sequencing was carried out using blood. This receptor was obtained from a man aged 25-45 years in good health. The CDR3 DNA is TGTGCCAGCAGCCTCAGGGGAGGGTGGAACGAGCAGTACTTC. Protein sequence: CASSLRGGWNEQYF.